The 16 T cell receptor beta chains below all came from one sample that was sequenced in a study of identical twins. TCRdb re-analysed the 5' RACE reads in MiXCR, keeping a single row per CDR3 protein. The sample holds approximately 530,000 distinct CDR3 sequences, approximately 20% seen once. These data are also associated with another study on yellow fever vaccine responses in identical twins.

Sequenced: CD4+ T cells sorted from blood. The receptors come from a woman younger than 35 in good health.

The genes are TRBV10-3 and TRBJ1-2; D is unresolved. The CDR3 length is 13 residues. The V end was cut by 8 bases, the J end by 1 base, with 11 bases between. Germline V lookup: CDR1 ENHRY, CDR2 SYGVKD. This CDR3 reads CAIAVQSNYGYTF. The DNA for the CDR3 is TGTGCCATCGCCGTTCAGAGTAACTATGGCTACACCTTC.

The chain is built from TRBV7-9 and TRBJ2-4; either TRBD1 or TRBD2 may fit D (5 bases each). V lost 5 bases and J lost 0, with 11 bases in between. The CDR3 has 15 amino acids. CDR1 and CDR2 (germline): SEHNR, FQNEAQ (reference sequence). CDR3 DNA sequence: TGTGCCAGCAGCGCCTCAGGGACAGCCAAAAACATTCAGTACTTC. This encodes CASSASGTAKNIQYF.

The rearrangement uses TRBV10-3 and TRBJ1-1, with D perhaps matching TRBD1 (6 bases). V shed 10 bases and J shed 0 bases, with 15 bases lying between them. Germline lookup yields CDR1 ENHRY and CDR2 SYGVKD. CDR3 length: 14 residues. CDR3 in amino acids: CATRTVHMNTEAFF. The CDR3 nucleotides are TGTGCCACGCGGACAGTTCATATGAACACTGAAGCTTTCTTT.

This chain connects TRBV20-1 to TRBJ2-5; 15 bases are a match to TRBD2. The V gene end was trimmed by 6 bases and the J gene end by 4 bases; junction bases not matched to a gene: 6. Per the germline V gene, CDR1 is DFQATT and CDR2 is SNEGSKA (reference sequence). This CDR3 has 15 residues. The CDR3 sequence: CSAFGTSGRPETQYF. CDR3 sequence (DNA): TGCAGTGCCTTCGGGACTAGCGGGAGGCCAGAGACCCAGTACTTC.

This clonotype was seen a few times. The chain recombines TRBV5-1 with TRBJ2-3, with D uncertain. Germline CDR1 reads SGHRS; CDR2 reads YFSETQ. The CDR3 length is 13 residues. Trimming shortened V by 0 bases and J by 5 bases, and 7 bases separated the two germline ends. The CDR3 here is CASSLVHEDTQYF. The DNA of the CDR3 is TGCGCCAGCAGCTTGGTCCATGAAGATACGCAGTATTTT.

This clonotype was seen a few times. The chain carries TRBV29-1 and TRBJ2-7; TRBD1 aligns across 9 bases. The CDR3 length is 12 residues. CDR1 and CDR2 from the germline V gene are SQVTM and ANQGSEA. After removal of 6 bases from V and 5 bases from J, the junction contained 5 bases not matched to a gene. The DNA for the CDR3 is TGCAGCGTGGGACAGGGAACCAACGAGCAGTACTTC. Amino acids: CSVGQGTNEQYF.

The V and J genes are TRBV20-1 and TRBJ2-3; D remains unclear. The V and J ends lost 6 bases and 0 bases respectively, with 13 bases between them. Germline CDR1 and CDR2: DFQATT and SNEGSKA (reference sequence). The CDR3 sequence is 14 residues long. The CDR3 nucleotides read TGCAGTGCAGCCAGGACGGCTAGCACAGATACGCAGTATTTT. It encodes CSAARTASTDTQYF.

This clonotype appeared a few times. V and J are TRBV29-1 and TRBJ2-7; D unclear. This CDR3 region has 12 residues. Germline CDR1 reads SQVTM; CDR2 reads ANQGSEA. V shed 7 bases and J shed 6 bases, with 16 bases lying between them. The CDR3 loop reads CSASGVGTEQYV. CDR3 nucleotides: TGCAGCGCCTCAGGCGTCGGAACCGAGCAGTACGTC.

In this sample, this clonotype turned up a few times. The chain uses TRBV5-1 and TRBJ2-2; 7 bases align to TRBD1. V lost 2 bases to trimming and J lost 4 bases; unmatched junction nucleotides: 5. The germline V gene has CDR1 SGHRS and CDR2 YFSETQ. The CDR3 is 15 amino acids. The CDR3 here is CASSLTGTATGELFF. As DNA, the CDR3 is TGCGCCAGCAGCTTAACCGGGACAGCCACCGGGGAGCTGTTTTTT.

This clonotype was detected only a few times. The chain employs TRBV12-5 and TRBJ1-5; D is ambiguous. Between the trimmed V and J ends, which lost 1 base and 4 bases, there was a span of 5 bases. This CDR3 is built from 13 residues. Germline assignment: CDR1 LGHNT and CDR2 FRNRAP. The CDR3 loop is CASGLEENQPQHF. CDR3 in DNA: TGTGCTAGTGGTTTGGAGGAGAATCAGCCCCAGCATTTT.

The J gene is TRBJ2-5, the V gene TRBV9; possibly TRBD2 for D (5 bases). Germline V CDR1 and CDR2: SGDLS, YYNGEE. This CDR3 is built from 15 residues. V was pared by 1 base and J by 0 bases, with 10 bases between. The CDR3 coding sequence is TGTGCCAGCAGCGTATATCCGGGGTACCAAGAGACCCAGTACTTC. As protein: CASSVYPGYQETQYF.

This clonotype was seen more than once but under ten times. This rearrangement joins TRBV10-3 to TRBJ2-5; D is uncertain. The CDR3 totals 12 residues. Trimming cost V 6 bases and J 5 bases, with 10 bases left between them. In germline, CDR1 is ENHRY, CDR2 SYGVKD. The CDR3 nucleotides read TGTGCCATCAGGGGCCAAGGCGAGACCCAGTACTTC. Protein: CAIRGQGETQYF.

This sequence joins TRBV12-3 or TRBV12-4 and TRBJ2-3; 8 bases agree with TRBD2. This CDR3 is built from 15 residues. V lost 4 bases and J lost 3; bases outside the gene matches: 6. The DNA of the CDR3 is TGTGCCAGCAGTTCCCCGGGACTAGTAACAGATACGCAGTATTTT. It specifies CASSSPGLVTDTQYF.

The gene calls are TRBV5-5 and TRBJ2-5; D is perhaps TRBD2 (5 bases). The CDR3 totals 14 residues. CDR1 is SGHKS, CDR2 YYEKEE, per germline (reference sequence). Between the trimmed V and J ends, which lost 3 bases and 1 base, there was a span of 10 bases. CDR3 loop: CASSSLATQETQYF. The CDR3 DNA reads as TGTGCCAGCAGCTCCCTAGCAACCCAAGAGACCCAGTACTTC. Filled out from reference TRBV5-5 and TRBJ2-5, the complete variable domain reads DAGVTQSPTHLIKTRGQQVTLRCSPISGHKSVSWYQQVLGQGPQFIFQYYEKEERGRGNFPDRFSARQFPNYSSELNVNALLLGDSALYLCASSSLATQETQYFGPGTRLLVL.

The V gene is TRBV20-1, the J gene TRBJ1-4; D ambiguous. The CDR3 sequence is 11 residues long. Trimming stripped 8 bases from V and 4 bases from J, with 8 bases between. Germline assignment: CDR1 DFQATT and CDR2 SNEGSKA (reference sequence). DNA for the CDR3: TGCAGTCACAGCTTTAATGAAAAACTGTTTTTT. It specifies CSHSFNEKLFF.

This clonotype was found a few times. This CDR3 reads CASSQARTSPDTQYF. In nucleotides, the CDR3 is TGTGCCAGCAGCCAAGCGAGGACTAGCCCAGATACGCAGTATTTT. The genes are TRBV14 and TRBJ2-3; 8 positions match TRBD2. The CDR3 is 15 residues long. With V trimmed by 1 base and J by 4 bases, 4 bases remained unmatched. Germline-derived CDR1 and CDR2 are SGHDN and FVKESK.